This T cell receptor (beta chain) derives from a study of T-cell reconstitution after alpha-beta-depleted transplantation in children. Germline V gene sequence: CDR1 MDHEN, CDR2 SYDVKM. CDR3 length: 16 residues. The trim removed 6 bases at V and 9 bases at J, leaving 12 bases unmatched. This clonotype was observed a handful of times. A library of TCRbeta sequences, prepared with unique molecular identifiers, was generated. In TCRdb, the PCR reads were re-called with MiXCR into one record per CDR3 protein. The sample yields about 610,000 distinct CDR3 sequences, more than 9% seen once. The V and J genes are TRBV28 and TRBJ2-1; 12 bases map to TRBD1. The sequence was obtained from a human donor who donated a stem cell graft to a child with acute myeloid leukemia. Sequences were derived from PBMCs from the stem cell graft donor, sampled from the stem cell graft. CDR3 amino acids: CASSYTGTGGWGEQFF. The DNA of the CDR3 is TGTGCCAGCAGCTATACCGGGACAGGGGGCTGGGGTGAGCAGTTCTTC.